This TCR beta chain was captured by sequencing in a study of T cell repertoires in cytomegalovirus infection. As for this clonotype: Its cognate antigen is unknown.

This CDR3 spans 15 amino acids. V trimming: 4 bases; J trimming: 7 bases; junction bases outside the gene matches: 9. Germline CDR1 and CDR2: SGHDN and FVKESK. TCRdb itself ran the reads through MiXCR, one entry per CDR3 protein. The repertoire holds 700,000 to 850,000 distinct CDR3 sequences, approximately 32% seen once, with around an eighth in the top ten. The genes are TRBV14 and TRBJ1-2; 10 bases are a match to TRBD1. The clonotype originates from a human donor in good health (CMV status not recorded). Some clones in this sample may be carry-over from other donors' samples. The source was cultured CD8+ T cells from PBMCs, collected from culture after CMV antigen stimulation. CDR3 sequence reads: CASSPRQGAWSGYTF. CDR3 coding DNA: TGTGCCAGCAGCCCTCGACAGGGGGCTTGGAGTGGCTACACCTTC.